This TCR beta chain was recovered during a study of blood T cell repertoires in COVID-19. As for the study in general: From the United States, Italy and Spain came samples of acute and convalescent COVID-19.

The J segment lost 1 base and the V segment lost 7 bases, leaving 4 bases of the junction unmatched. The germline gives CDR1 KGHDR, CDR2 SFDVKD. There are 15 residues in the CDR3. Original processing methods: The authors estimated nucleated cell counts from reference gene primer amplification. Generated by immunoSEQ multiplex PCR, the TCRdb table keeps only in-frame clones and is missing some. V, J and clone size reflect that table, while D and trimming were determined from the DNA. The data contain approximately 140,000 clones, roughly 84% of them seen just once; the ten biggest clones take up 2.2%.

What was sequenced was peripheral blood. This receptor was obtained from a man between 70 and 80 years old with acute or convalescent COVID-19. The gene calls are TRBV24-1 and TRBJ2-1; TRBD2 aligns across 9 bases. The DNA of the CDR3 is TGTGCCACCAGGAGCGGGAGGAATTCCTACAATGAGCAGTTCTTC. Translating it yields CATRSGRNSYNEQFF.